This paragraph covers one TCR beta chain sequence. Its antigen is unknown. As processed by the authors: Researchers built a distant-metastasis classifier for papillary thyroid cancer that drew on CDR3 differences across clinicopathological groups. TCRdb ran MiXCR on the PCR reads. The V and J calls come from TCRdb's annotation, not from the publication. The sample lists about 31,000 clones; about 21% were seen once. This sample is part of a study of metastatic and nonmetastatic thyroid tumors. Study information: Comparison of repertoires was carried out across blood and tumor or nodule tissue from malignant and benign thyroid patients. Study outcomes and limitations: Reportedly, malignant thyroid tumors had significantly higher TCR beta diversity than benign nodules, in blood and tumor.

CDR1 and CDR2 (germline): MNHEY, SVGAGI. The CDR3 extends over 12 amino acids. Trimming took 4 bases from V and 6 from J; bases not matched to a gene: 1. Until they underwent thyroid surgery, no patient had received any treatment. Sequenced input: blood. This receptor was obtained from a female donor with papillary thyroid cancer or a benign thyroid nodule (not recorded which). Some clones in this sample may be carry-over from other donors' samples. The gene calls are TRBV6-5 and TRBJ2-7, with 9 bases lining up with TRBD1. In DNA, the CDR3 is TGTGCCAGCAGTTTGACAGGGGGCGAGCAGTACTTC. This gives the protein CASSLTGGEQYF.